The present entry profiles one TCR beta chain with its context. Its antigen is still unknown. Samples came from axillary lymph nodes draining the breast cancer. TCRdb recomputed calls from the multiplex PCR reads with MiXCR, one row per CDR3 protein. The sample lists some 120,000 distinct CDR3 sequences, 15% to 20% occurring once. This sample is drawn from a study of breast tumors, draining lymph nodes, adjacent tissues. The CDR3 has 14 amino acids. With 4 bases removed from V and 5 bases from J, the gap between germline ends came to 12 bases. The germline gives CDR1 GTSNPN, CDR2 SVGIG (reference sequence). Broader study findings: Data only fit, rather than demonstrated, lymph node origin of most tumor T cells. Tumor TCR diversity was below lymph nodes but above nontumor tissue.

The sequence came from a female donor with breast cancer. Some clones in this sample may be carry-over from other donors' samples. The sample consisted of axillary lymph node tissue. The gene calls are TRBV30 and TRBJ1-6; no clear D gene. CDR3 in amino acids: CAWKGQSNNSPLHF. The CDR3 DNA follows: TGTGCCTGGAAAGGCCAGAGTAATAATTCACCCCTCCACTTT.